The present TCR beta chain was sequenced within a study of CD8+CD57+ T cells in acquired aplastic anemia. For the study at large: Isolated CD4+ and CD8+ cells, once sorted, yielded DNA averaging roughly 3 ug. Whole-study results and caveats: A set of 25 to 35 CD8+ CDR3 sequences was shared between patients and controls, and these sequences appeared highly expressed in patients.

With respect to this clonotype: Its antigen is unidentified.

CDR3 length equals 16 residues. The V segment lost 5 bases and the J segment 3 bases; nucleotides outside the gene matches: 11. Per germline, CDR1 WNHNN and CDR2 SYGVQD (reference sequence). Genomic DNA templated the TCR beta VDJ and CDR3 profiling. Each CDR3 protein gets one entry after TCRdb re-called the reads with MiXCR. Of 150,000 to 200,000 distinct CDR3 sequences in the sample, roughly 48% were seen once. The authors sequenced patients whose flow cytometry had shown CD8+CD57+ cell expansion. The sequence derives from a human donor with aplastic anemia. The sample was sorted CD4+, CD8+, or CD8+CD57+ T cells (not recorded which) from PBMCs. The V gene is TRBV10-1, the J gene TRBJ2-7; TRBD1 agrees at 9 bases. CDR3 sequence: CASSLSPGQGIYEQYF. The CDR3 nucleotides read TGCGCCAGCAGTCTCAGCCCGGGACAGGGAATCTACGAGCAGTACTTC.